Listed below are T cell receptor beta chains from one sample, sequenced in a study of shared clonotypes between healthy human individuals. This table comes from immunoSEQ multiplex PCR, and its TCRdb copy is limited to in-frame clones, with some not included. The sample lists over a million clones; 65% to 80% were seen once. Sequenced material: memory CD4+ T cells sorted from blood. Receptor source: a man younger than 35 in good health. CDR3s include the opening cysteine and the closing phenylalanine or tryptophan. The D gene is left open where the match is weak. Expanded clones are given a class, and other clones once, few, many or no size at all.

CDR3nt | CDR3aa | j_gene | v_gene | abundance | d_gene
TGTGCCAGCAGCTTAGCTGGAGGGAGAGGCTACACCTTC | CASSLAGGRGYTF | TRBJ1-2 | TRBV7-9 | few | -
TGTGCCTGGACCGTGAAGGCCAACGTCCTGACTTTC | CAWTVKANVLTF | TRBJ2-6 | TRBV30 | - | -
TGTGCCAGCAGCCCGGGACCTATCTACGAGCAGTACTTC | CASSPGPIYEQYF | TRBJ2-7 | TRBV7-9 | few | -
TGCGCCAGCAGCTTGGCCCCCCTAGGAGCAGGGGGAAAACTGTTTTTT | CASSLAPLGAGGKLFF | TRBJ1-4 | TRBV5-1 | - | TRBD1
TGTGCCAGCAGCTCCTCGGTTGGCGGGCCCTACGAGCAGTACTTC | CASSSSVGGPYEQYF | TRBJ2-7 | TRBV7-3 | - | -
TGTGCCAGCAGCTCAGGGGGGACCTCCTACGAGCAGTACTTC | CASSSGGTSYEQYF | TRBJ2-7 | TRBV6-1 | - | -
TGTGCCAGCAGTGAAATCCGGGGTTCCGGGGAAAAACTGTTTTTT | CASSEIRGSGEKLFF | TRBJ1-4 | TRBV6-1 | - | -
TGTGCCAGCAGCTTGGCTAGCGGCCCCTACGAGCAGTACTTC | CASSLASGPYEQYF | TRBJ2-7 | TRBV11-2 | - | TRBD2
TGTGCCAACTCACCAGGAGGGGGCTATGGCTACACCTTC | CANSPGGGYGYTF | TRBJ1-2 | TRBV18 | - | -
TGCGCCAGCAGCTTGGAACTAGCGGGGTATACAGAGCTGTTTTTT | CASSLELAGYTELFF | TRBJ2-2 | TRBV5-1 | many | TRBD2
TGTGCCAGCAGTTTACGGGGAGCGGGTGGGGCCAACGTCCTGACTTTC | CASSLRGAGGANVLTF | TRBJ2-6 | TRBV27 | - | -
TGTGCCAGCAGGGCCGGAGGGGGCAGGTACGAGCAGTACTTC | CASRAGGGRYEQYF | TRBJ2-7 | TRBV25-1 | - | -
TGTGCCAGCAGCGCATCGACTAGCGGTAACACAGATACGCAGTATTTT | CASSASTSGNTDTQYF | TRBJ2-3 | TRBV5-4 | - | TRBD2
TGTGCCAGCCGGGGGGCCATGAACACTGAAGCTTTCTTT | CASRGAMNTEAFF | TRBJ1-1 | TRBV27 | - | -
TGTGCCATCAGGGCGGACACCTCTGGAAACACCATATATTTT | CAIRADTSGNTIYF | TRBJ1-3 | TRBV10-3 | - | -
TGTGCCAGCATGAGGGACACAGCCTACGAGCAGTACTTC | CASMRDTAYEQYF | TRBJ2-7 | TRBV2 | - | -
TGTGCCAGCAGCTCCGGGACCCCCAACGAGCAGTACTTC | CASSSGTPNEQYF | TRBJ2-7 | TRBV7-6 | few | -
TGTGCCAGCAGTGAAGGTCTAGCTGGGGAGACCCAGTACTTC | CASSEGLAGETQYF | TRBJ2-5 | TRBV2 | - | -
TGCGCCAGCAGCCCGGGACAGCCGGCAGATACGCAGTATTTT | CASSPGQPADTQYF | TRBJ2-3 | TRBV5-1 | - | TRBD1
TGTGCCAGCAGTGAAGCGCTTGCAGGCCGTTCGACAGATACGCAGTATTTT | CASSEALAGRSTDTQYF | TRBJ2-3 | TRBV6-1 | - | -
TGTGCCAGCAGTTTGTTCGGGGCAGGAGACTATGGCTACACCTTC | CASSLFGAGDYGYTF | TRBJ1-2 | TRBV28 | - | -
TGTGCCTGGAGACTTGGGGGGGGGAAGCCCTACGAGCAGTACTTC | CAWRLGGGKPYEQYF | TRBJ2-7 | TRBV30 | - | TRBD2
TGTGCCAGCAGCGAGACAGGGAACATTCAGTACTTC | CASSETGNIQYF | TRBJ2-4 | TRBV11-2 | - | TRBD1
TGTGCCAGCAGCCCCCAAGGGGGCAACTATGGCTACACCTTC | CASSPQGGNYGYTF | TRBJ1-2 | TRBV2 | - | TRBD1
TGTGCCAGCAGCTTGGGGGGACTCTCTACCTACGAGCAGTACTTC | CASSLGGLSTYEQYF | TRBJ2-7 | TRBV7-9 | - | -
TGTGCCAGCAGCCCTGGAAGGATTAATTCACCCCTCCACTTT | CASSPGRINSPLHF | TRBJ1-6 | TRBV7-9 | - | -
TGTGCCAGCAGCTTCGCCCCGCAGGGCTACAATCAGCCCCAGCATTTT | CASSFAPQGYNQPQHF | TRBJ1-5 | TRBV7-8 | once | -
TGTGCCAGCAGCCCACTCAATAATCAGCCCCAGCATTTT | CASSPLNNQPQHF | TRBJ1-5 | TRBV2 | - | -
TGTGCCAGCAGTCCAACCTCTGGGGGTGTTGGCTACACCTTC | CASSPTSGGVGYTF | TRBJ1-2 | TRBV2 | few | -
TGCGCCAGCAGCCAACATCCCGCGAGCCCGGCAGGCCGGGCGTCTGAGCAGTTCTTC | CASSQHPASPAGRASEQFF | TRBJ2-1 | TRBV4-1 | - | -
TGTGCCTGGACTCGGGGCGGGTATCTAGGCTACACCTTC | CAWTRGGYLGYTF | TRBJ1-2 | TRBV30 | few | -
TGTGCCAGCAGCTTAGACACTACCTACGAGCAGTACTTC | CASSLDTTYEQYF | TRBJ2-7 | TRBV11-2 | - | -
TGTGCCAGCAGCCTCCGGGGAGGGAGGTTTTCAACGTACCAAGAGACCCAGTACTTC | CASSLRGGRFSTYQETQYF | TRBJ2-5 | TRBV7-2 | - | TRBD2
TGTGCCAGCTCACCGGGACAGGGAGATGAGCAGTTCTTC | CASSPGQGDEQFF | TRBJ2-1 | TRBV18 | few | TRBD1
TGTGCCAGCAGCCCAGAATGGCTAGCGGGAGGAACAGATACGCAGTATTTT | CASSPEWLAGGTDTQYF | TRBJ2-3 | TRBV7-6 | few | TRBD2
TGTGCCAGCAGTGAAGAGGCGGTAAACTATGGCTACACCTTC | CASSEEAVNYGYTF | TRBJ1-2 | TRBV2 | - | -
TGTGCCAGCACCCCCGGACTAGCGGGCACAGATACGCAGTATTTT | CASTPGLAGTDTQYF | TRBJ2-3 | TRBV28 | - | TRBD2
TGTGCCAGCAGTCCGGGGACAGGGGTGAGGAATTCACCCCTCCACTTT | CASSPGTGVRNSPLHF | TRBJ1-6 | TRBV27 | - | TRBD1
TGTGCCAGCAGCACCGGACAAGTCTACGAGCAGTACTTC | CASSTGQVYEQYF | TRBJ2-7 | TRBV11-2 | - | -
TGTGCCAGCAGCTTCGGAGGGGGGCGCGGCACCGGGGAGCTGTTTTTT | CASSFGGGRGTGELFF | TRBJ2-2 | TRBV5-4 | few | -
TGCGCCATCACCTCGGACCCTAGCTCCTACGAGCAGTACTTC | CAITSDPSSYEQYF | TRBJ2-7 | TRBV10-2 | - | -
TGTGCCACCGATGGAGGGAGGGGGTCACCCCTCCACTTT | CATDGGRGSPLHF | TRBJ1-6 | TRBV11-2 | few | -
TGTGCCTGGAACGGACTGCAAGAGACCCAGTACTTC | CAWNGLQETQYF | TRBJ2-5 | TRBV30 | - | -
TGTGCCAGCAGCTTGGGAGATGCAGGAAAGGGAAACACCATATATTTT | CASSLGDAGKGNTIYF | TRBJ1-3 | TRBV5-4 | - | -
TGTGCCAGCAGTTACTCGTTAGGGTCCACTGAAGCTTTCTTT | CASSYSLGSTEAFF | TRBJ1-1 | TRBV6-5 | - | -
TGTGCCAGCAGCTTGACAGGGGACTATAGCAATCAGCCCCAGCATTTT | CASSLTGDYSNQPQHF | TRBJ1-5 | TRBV7-2 | - | TRBD1
TGTGCCAGCAGCTTAGCCGCCGGGACTCTGGGCGATGAGCAGTTCTTC | CASSLAAGTLGDEQFF | TRBJ2-1 | TRBV11-3 | - | -
TGCGCCAGCAGCTGGAGGGACAGTGTTAACACTGAAGCTTTCTTT | CASSWRDSVNTEAFF | TRBJ1-1 | TRBV5-1 | - | TRBD1
TGTGCCAGCAGTTCCCTCCTCCGCGAGCAGTACTTC | CASSSLLREQYF | TRBJ2-7 | TRBV28 | many | -
TGTGCCAGTAGTGGGACAGGTGTACGACGGCCCTATGGCTACACCTTC | CASSGTGVRRPYGYTF | TRBJ1-2 | TRBV19 | few | TRBD1
TGTGCCAGCAGCTTAGTTGGCGGTGCTTGGAGTGAGCAGTTCTTC | CASSLVGGAWSEQFF | TRBJ2-1 | TRBV7-2 | - | -
TGTGCCAGCAGTTCGATTCAGGGGGCGGCGGGGGCCAACGTCCTGACTTTC | CASSSIQGAAGANVLTF | TRBJ2-6 | TRBV27 | few | TRBD1
TGTGCCAGCAGCCCCCTAGCGGGGCGAGGAGAGACCCAGTACTTC | CASSPLAGRGETQYF | TRBJ2-5 | TRBV5-6 | - | TRBD2
TGTGCCAGCAGCCTCGGGGACAGGGTAGGAGAGACCCAGTACTTC | CASSLGDRVGETQYF | TRBJ2-5 | TRBV14 | - | TRBD1
TGTGCCAGCAGTTTACAGGGGGTTAGGACACCCCTCCACTTT | CASSLQGVRTPLHF | TRBJ1-6 | TRBV28 | - | TRBD1